The T cell receptor beta chain under discussion was sequenced for a study of cytomegalovirus exposure and HLA in healthy donors. Study-wide context: HLA-typed donors contributed 80 million to 85 million unique TCRs, which were held in an early data release.

CDR3 length: 13 residues. The ends were cut back, 7 bases at V and 3 bases at J, with 13 bases in the middle. Germline loops: CDR1 SNHLY, CDR2 FYNNEI. The PCR used 60 Vbeta and 13 Jbeta primers. Sequenced by immunoSEQ multiplex PCR; TCRdb stores in-frame clones only, minus some. The data hold approximately 160,000 clones, with roughly four fifths observed a single time. Study-wide results and limits: The classifier was said to identify cytomegalovirus status with high specificity and sensitivity. The productive fraction for most TCR beta V segments was about 90% or about 30% in an earlier analysis.

As concerns this clone: Its antigen is as yet unknown.

Sequencing was performed on PBMCs. This chain connects TRBV2 to TRBJ2-7; TRBD1 might be the D (6 bases). This receptor was identified in a girl under 18 in good health and CMV-seropositive. This CDR3 reads CASNLQGNYEQYF. DNA for the CDR3: TGTGCCAGCAACCTACAGGGAAACTACGAGCAGTACTTC.